This T cell receptor beta chain appears in the sequencing data of a study of siplizumab effects on memory and regulatory T cells. Study-wide points: The average Treg-derived proportion among mappable alloreactive CD4+ clones was 65% to 75% with siplizumab versus 25% to 30% in controls. Some alloreactive sequences were traceable to unstimulated CD4+ memory cells, and siplizumab significantly reduced them. Naive T cells appeared more varied than memory cells and looked like key alloresponse contributors.

Sequencing used immunoSEQ multiplex PCR; TCRdb keeps in-frame clones, though not all of them. This repertoire shows about 82,000 clones, roughly 90% found once; its top ten account for around 1.6%. Notes on this clone: No antigen is known for it.

The CDR3 loop spans 14 amino acids. Germline CDR1 is SGHDT and CDR2 is YYEEEE. V lost 2 bases to trimming and J lost 5 bases, with 13 bases between them. Source material: Tregs sorted from blood. The genes are TRBV5-6 and TRBJ1-2; TRBD1 might be the D (5 bases). The TCR sequence derives from a human donor in good health. The CDR3 sequence: CASSFGGREYGYTF. For the CDR3, the DNA is TGTGCCAGCAGCTTCGGCGGCAGGGAATATGGCTACACCTTC.